One sample yielded the 2 T cell receptor beta chains listed below, sequenced in a study of read filtering for tumor transcriptome and immune sequencing. From roughly 390 ng of RNA, a library with molecular barcoded alpha/delta and beta/gamma adaptors was made. In TCRdb, the reads were re-called with MiXCR into one record per CDR3 protein. This sample yields tens of thousands of distinct CDR3 sequences, of which around 13% are seen a single time; roughly 45% belongs to the top ten. Sequencing used a population of CD138-negative cells sorted from bone marrow. The receptors come from a donor aged 40 or older with multiple myeloma.

The chain recombines TRBV29-1 with TRBJ2-6; D may be TRBD2 (7 bases). The CDR3 runs to 18 residues. The germline gives CDR1 SQVTM, CDR2 ANQGSEA. V gave up 0 bases and J gave up 0 bases, with 15 bases separating them. This CDR3 is CSVEEARGGGSGANVLTF. The CDR3 nucleotides are TGCAGCGTTGAAGAGGCGAGGGGGGGCGGCTCTGGGGCCAACGTCCTGACTTTC. Full variable domain (remainder filled in from reference TRBV29-1 and TRBJ2-6): SAVISQKPSRDICQRGTSLTIQCQVDSQVTMMFWYRQQPGQSLTLIATANQGSEATYESGFVIDKFPISRPNLTFSTLTVSNMSPEDSSIYLCSVEEARGGGSGANVLTFGAGSRLTVL.

This clonotype was counted ten times or more. The chain uses TRBV18 and TRBJ2-5; D unresolved. CDR1 and CDR2 (germline): KGHSH, LQKENI. V shed 5 bases and J shed 1 base, with 20 bases lying between them. This CDR3 contains 17 residues. CDR3 sequence: CASSRQPVPTLQETQYF. As DNA, the CDR3 is TGTGCCAGCTCAAGGCAGCCTGTCCCAACTCTCCAAGAGACCCAGTACTTC.